This record concerns one TCR beta chain sequence. These data belong to a study of Graves' ophthalmopathy and Graves' hyperthyroidism. This CDR3 comprises 15 residues. In germline, CDR1 is MNHEY, CDR2 SVGEGT. The V end was cut by 2 bases, the J end by 4 bases, with 14 bases between. Researchers took RNA transcripts and amplified TCR beta CDR3 regions from them. Second-round multiplex PCR came after a first-round RT-PCR that employed HTBI primers. TCRdb ran MiXCR on the multiplex PCR reads and lists one entry per CDR3 protein. Found here are roughly 300,000 distinct CDR3 sequences, roughly 15% of them singletons; the top ten hold about 12%.

This TCR came from an adult man with Graves' ophthalmopathy. Material for sequencing was peripheral blood. This rearrangement joins TRBV6-2 or TRBV6-3 to TRBJ2-5; weak D call: TRBD2 (7 bases). The CDR3 nucleotides are TGTGCCAGCAGTTACGCGGGGGCCCACCGAGAGACCCAGTACTTC. This encodes CASSYAGAHRETQYF.